A selection of T cell receptor beta chains follows, all from one sample in a study of T cells in narcolepsy. Sequencing was performed with immunoSEQ multiplex PCR; in TCRdb, only in-frame clones are kept and a portion is missing. Of 20,000 to 25,000 clones detected, 80% to 90% appear once; the ten largest clones hold 1.3%. The sequencing sample was made of CD45RA- memory CD4+ T cells from PBMCs. The receptors come from a human donor with narcolepsy. Each CDR3 is given with its conserved first and last residue. Fields, in order: J gene, clone size, D gene, V gene, CDR3 DNA, CDR3 protein. The D gene is left open where the match is weak. Clone size is not always given. Where it is, it says once, few, many or a class for expanded clones.

j_call: TRBJ2-1; clone_size: NA; d_call: NA; v_call: TRBV6-5; cdr3_nt: TGTGCCAGCAGTTACTACGGCAGGGGAGGTGAGCAGTTCTTC; cdr3_aa: CASSYYGRGGEQFF
j_call: TRBJ2-7; clone_size: NA; d_call: NA; v_call: TRBV10-2; cdr3_nt: TGCGCCAGCAGTGAGCCCAGAAAGGGGGAGGCTTCCTACGAGCAGTACTTC; cdr3_aa: CASSEPRKGEASYEQYF
j_call: TRBJ1-4; clone_size: once; d_call: NA; v_call: TRBV5-1; cdr3_nt: TGCGCCAGCCGGGGAACGGGGATCCAAGGGGCCGGTGGAAAACTGTTTTTT; cdr3_aa: CASRGTGIQGAGGKLFF
j_call: TRBJ2-1; clone_size: NA; d_call: TRBD2; v_call: TRBV28; cdr3_nt: TGTGCCAGTCAGACTAGCGGGAGATCCTACAATGAGCAGTTCTTC; cdr3_aa: CASQTSGRSYNEQFF
j_call: TRBJ2-5; clone_size: NA; d_call: NA; v_call: TRBV14; cdr3_nt: TGTGCCAGCAGCCAAGGTGACAGAAGATGGGAGACCCAGTACTTC; cdr3_aa: CASSQGDRRWETQYF
j_call: TRBJ2-7; clone_size: NA; d_call: NA; v_call: TRBV4-3; cdr3_nt: TGCGCCAGCAGCCAAGGGGGCCGAGCGTCGCTACGGGGGACATACGAGCAGTACTTC; cdr3_aa: CASSQGGRASLRGTYEQYF
j_call: TRBJ1-5; clone_size: NA; d_call: NA; v_call: TRBV6-5; cdr3_nt: TGTGCCAGCAGTTTAGGGGACGGACAGCCCCAGCATTTT; cdr3_aa: CASSLGDGQPQHF
j_call: TRBJ1-5; clone_size: NA; d_call: TRBD1; v_call: TRBV6-1; cdr3_nt: TGTGCCAGCTCCAGGGGGGTCAGCAATCAGCCCCAGCATTTT; cdr3_aa: CASSRGVSNQPQHF
j_call: TRBJ2-3; clone_size: NA; d_call: TRBD2; v_call: TRBV9; cdr3_nt: TGTGCCAGCAGCGCCCGACTAGCGGGAGGGGTAGATACGCAGTATTTT; cdr3_aa: CASSARLAGGVDTQYF
j_call: TRBJ2-5; clone_size: NA; d_call: NA; v_call: TRBV18; cdr3_nt: TGTGCCAGCTCACCAGGAGGCCATCACGGGGAGACCCAGTACTTC; cdr3_aa: CASSPGGHHGETQYF
j_call: TRBJ2-2; clone_size: NA; d_call: TRBD2; v_call: TRBV10-3; cdr3_nt: TGTGCCATCAGTGAGAGGCTAGCGGGAGGGCCTCGTGGGACCGGGGAGCTGTTTTTT; cdr3_aa: CAISERLAGGPRGTGELFF
j_call: TRBJ2-6; clone_size: NA; d_call: NA; v_call: TRBV5-8; cdr3_nt: TGTGCCAGCAGCTTGCACACGGATGACTCTGGGGCCAACGTCCTGACTTTC; cdr3_aa: CASSLHTDDSGANVLTF
j_call: TRBJ1-5; clone_size: NA; d_call: NA; v_call: TRBV10-3; cdr3_nt: TGTGCCATCAGTGGGACAGTTAATCAGCCCCAGCATTTT; cdr3_aa: CAISGTVNQPQHF
j_call: TRBJ2-7; clone_size: NA; d_call: NA; v_call: TRBV7-2; cdr3_nt: TGTGCCAGCAGCGCCGGGACAAGGCCCTCCTACGAGCAGTACTTC; cdr3_aa: CASSAGTRPSYEQYF
j_call: TRBJ2-7; clone_size: NA; d_call: NA; v_call: TRBV5-5; cdr3_nt: TGTGCCAGCAGCTTGGGGCTAGATTTCTACGAGCAGTACTTC; cdr3_aa: CASSLGLDFYEQYF
j_call: TRBJ1-1; clone_size: NA; d_call: NA; v_call: TRBV29-1; cdr3_nt: TGCAGCGTGGGGTTTAGAAGTGGCACTGAAGCTTTCTTT; cdr3_aa: CSVGFRSGTEAFF
j_call: TRBJ1-5; clone_size: NA; d_call: NA; v_call: TRBV19; cdr3_nt: TGTGCCAGTAGACACCGGGACCCCAATCAGCCCCAGCATTTT; cdr3_aa: CASRHRDPNQPQHF
j_call: TRBJ2-5; clone_size: NA; d_call: NA; v_call: TRBV9; cdr3_nt: TGTGCCAGCAGCGTAGGATCGGGGGCCCAGTACTTC; cdr3_aa: CASSVGSGAQYF
j_call: TRBJ2-2; clone_size: NA; d_call: TRBD1; v_call: TRBV11-3; cdr3_nt: TGTGCCAGCAGCTCCCGGACAGGGAAGAACACCGGGGAGCTGTTTTTT; cdr3_aa: CASSSRTGKNTGELFF
j_call: TRBJ2-7; clone_size: NA; d_call: TRBD2; v_call: TRBV19; cdr3_nt: TGTGCCAGTAGTGGACTAGAGGGATACGAGCAGTACTTC; cdr3_aa: CASSGLEGYEQYF
j_call: TRBJ2-1; clone_size: NA; d_call: TRBD1; v_call: TRBV7-6; cdr3_nt: TGTGCCAGCAGCTTGACGACCGGGACAGGCTACAATGAGCAGTTCTTC; cdr3_aa: CASSLTTGTGYNEQFF
j_call: TRBJ1-2; clone_size: NA; d_call: NA; v_call: TRBV6-1; cdr3_nt: TGTGCCAGCCAGGGCCTATATGGCTACACCTTC; cdr3_aa: CASQGLYGYTF
j_call: TRBJ1-1; clone_size: NA; d_call: NA; v_call: TRBV20-1; cdr3_nt: TGCAGTGCAACGGCCACTGAAGCTTTCTTT; cdr3_aa: CSATATEAFF
j_call: TRBJ2-7; clone_size: NA; d_call: NA; v_call: TRBV11-2; cdr3_nt: TGTGCCAGCGGAAGAGATTACGAGCAGTACTTC; cdr3_aa: CASGRDYEQYF
j_call: TRBJ2-3; clone_size: NA; d_call: NA; v_call: TRBV11-3; cdr3_nt: TGTGCCAGCAGCTTTCGACGACGAGATACGCAGTATTTT; cdr3_aa: CASSFRRRDTQYF
j_call: TRBJ2-2; clone_size: NA; d_call: TRBD2; v_call: TRBV6-1; cdr3_nt: TGTGCCAGCAGTGACCGCGGACTAGCGGGAGGGTACGCCGGGGAGCTGTTTTTT; cdr3_aa: CASSDRGLAGGYAGELFF
j_call: TRBJ2-7; clone_size: NA; d_call: TRBD2; v_call: TRBV7-2; cdr3_nt: TGTGCCAGCAGCTTACCCAAGCTAGCGGGAGCGGTCGAGCAGTACTTC; cdr3_aa: CASSLPKLAGAVEQYF
j_call: TRBJ2-3; clone_size: NA; d_call: NA; v_call: TRBV11-2; cdr3_nt: TGTGCCAGCGTAGAAGGGGATACGCAGTATTTT; cdr3_aa: CASVEGDTQYF
j_call: TRBJ2-3; clone_size: NA; d_call: NA; v_call: TRBV7-2; cdr3_nt: TGTGCCAGCAGTTTAAAGGGGGATACGCAGTATTTT; cdr3_aa: CASSLKGDTQYF
j_call: TRBJ1-1; clone_size: NA; d_call: NA; v_call: TRBV29-1; cdr3_nt: TGCAGCGTTGGGACATTTGAAGCTTTCTTT; cdr3_aa: CSVGTFEAFF
j_call: TRBJ2-1; clone_size: NA; d_call: TRBD2; v_call: TRBV19; cdr3_nt: TGTGCCAGTAGTTTCGGACTAGGAGTGGTAACTGAGCAGTTCTTC; cdr3_aa: CASSFGLGVVTEQFF
j_call: TRBJ1-1; clone_size: NA; d_call: NA; v_call: TRBV29-1; cdr3_nt: TGCAGCGCCACGCTGGGGGTTGAAGCTTTCTTT; cdr3_aa: CSATLGVEAFF
j_call: TRBJ2-3; clone_size: NA; d_call: NA; v_call: TRBV9; cdr3_nt: TGTGCCAGCAGCGTGAGTCCGTTCGGAGATACGCAGTATTTT; cdr3_aa: CASSVSPFGDTQYF
j_call: TRBJ2-3; clone_size: NA; d_call: TRBD1; v_call: TRBV19; cdr3_nt: TGTGCCAGTAGAGACAGGGCCGGCACAGATACGCAGTATTTT; cdr3_aa: CASRDRAGTDTQYF
j_call: TRBJ1-1; clone_size: NA; d_call: NA; v_call: TRBV2; cdr3_nt: TGTGCCAGCAGTGAAGGAGGACTCTGGGGCACTGAAGCTTTCTTT; cdr3_aa: CASSEGGLWGTEAFF
j_call: TRBJ1-1; clone_size: NA; d_call: NA; v_call: TRBV5-1; cdr3_nt: TGCGCCAGCAGGGGGTCAATGAACACTGAAGCTTTCTTT; cdr3_aa: CASRGSMNTEAFF
j_call: TRBJ2-2; clone_size: once; d_call: NA; v_call: TRBV21-1; cdr3_nt: TGTGCCAGCAGCAAAGAGCCCGGGAGGACCTACACCGGGGAGCTGTTTTTT; cdr3_aa: CASSKEPGRTYTGELFF
j_call: TRBJ2-6; clone_size: NA; d_call: NA; v_call: TRBV13; cdr3_nt: TGTGCCAGCAGCTGGACGAGATTAGGGGTCCTCCCGGGGGCCAACGTCCTGACTTTC; cdr3_aa: CASSWTRLGVLPGANVLTF
j_call: TRBJ1-5; clone_size: once; d_call: NA; v_call: TRBV18; cdr3_nt: TGTGCCAGCTCACCAAGCGGCGGGCCCCAGCATTTT; cdr3_aa: CASSPSGGPQHF
j_call: TRBJ1-1; clone_size: NA; d_call: NA; v_call: TRBV7-2; cdr3_nt: TGTGCCAGCAGCTTAAAGCGCAGCACTGAAGCTTTCTTT; cdr3_aa: CASSLKRSTEAFF
j_call: TRBJ1-2; clone_size: NA; d_call: TRBD1; v_call: TRBV6-5; cdr3_nt: TGTGCCAGCAGTTCCGGGTCAGGGGGCGCGAGAGGCTACACCTTC; cdr3_aa: CASSSGSGGARGYTF
j_call: TRBJ1-2; clone_size: NA; d_call: NA; v_call: TRBV7-2; cdr3_nt: TGTGCCAGCAGCTTGGGCGGGGGAGAATATGGCTACACCTTC; cdr3_aa: CASSLGGGEYGYTF
j_call: TRBJ2-7; clone_size: few; d_call: NA; v_call: TRBV27; cdr3_nt: TGTGCCAGCAGTTTAACCAGGGCCTACGAGCAGTACTTC; cdr3_aa: CASSLTRAYEQYF
j_call: TRBJ1-4; clone_size: NA; d_call: TRBD1; v_call: TRBV29-1; cdr3_nt: TGCAGCGCAACGACAGGGGGCGCGTTAAGTGAAAAACTGTTTTTT; cdr3_aa: CSATTGGALSEKLFF
j_call: TRBJ2-3; clone_size: NA; d_call: NA; v_call: TRBV27; cdr3_nt: TGTGCCAGCACATCCAGGAACACAGATACGCAGTATTTT; cdr3_aa: CASTSRNTDTQYF
j_call: TRBJ2-1; clone_size: NA; d_call: TRBD2; v_call: TRBV7-2; cdr3_nt: TGTGCCAGCTCCCCCCAAGACCTGGCGGGAGGACGAAATGAGCAGTTCTTC; cdr3_aa: CASSPQDLAGGRNEQFF
j_call: TRBJ2-3; clone_size: NA; d_call: NA; v_call: TRBV6-5; cdr3_nt: TGTGCCAGCAGTCCCCGCACAGATACGCAGTATTTT; cdr3_aa: CASSPRTDTQYF
j_call: TRBJ2-3; clone_size: NA; d_call: TRBD2; v_call: TRBV7-2; cdr3_nt: TGTGCCAGCAGCCCCAGACTAGCGGGGAACACAGATACGCAGTATTTT; cdr3_aa: CASSPRLAGNTDTQYF
j_call: TRBJ1-2; clone_size: NA; d_call: NA; v_call: TRBV5-6; cdr3_nt: TGTGCCAGCAGCGGGGACACCCGACTCGTCGGCTACACCTTC; cdr3_aa: CASSGDTRLVGYTF
j_call: TRBJ1-2; clone_size: NA; d_call: TRBD1; v_call: TRBV7-9; cdr3_nt: TGTGCCAGCAGCCCATCAGGCCATCAGGGGGTGGATGGCTACACCTTC; cdr3_aa: CASSPSGHQGVDGYTF
j_call: TRBJ2-1; clone_size: NA; d_call: TRBD2; v_call: TRBV9; cdr3_nt: TGTGCCAGCAGCGTAGAAGTAGCGGGAGACAATGAGCAGTTCTTC; cdr3_aa: CASSVEVAGDNEQFF
j_call: TRBJ1-4; clone_size: NA; d_call: NA; v_call: TRBV7-2; cdr3_nt: TGTGCCAGCAGCCCAGGGGACACTTCACCCGAAAAACTGTTTTTT; cdr3_aa: CASSPGDTSPEKLFF
j_call: TRBJ1-2; clone_size: NA; d_call: NA; v_call: TRBV5-1; cdr3_nt: TGCGCCAGCAGCTTGGAAGGCTGGGATGGCTACACCTTC; cdr3_aa: CASSLEGWDGYTF
j_call: TRBJ2-6; clone_size: NA; d_call: TRBD2; v_call: TRBV4-3; cdr3_nt: TGCGCCAGCAGCCGGGGACTAAGCTCTGGGGCCAACGTCCTGACTTTC; cdr3_aa: CASSRGLSSGANVLTF